The clone carrying this TCR beta chain has a count of ten or more. Antigen unknown. Time point denoted: newly diagnosed GD, antithyroid drugs for less than 3 months. Preparation of the TCR library used RNA extracted from PBMCs. The collection involved drawing 8 to 9 milliliters of peripheral blood into EDTA tubes. The data stem from a study of regulatory T cells in long-lasting Graves disease. Study-level findings and limits: TCR diversity in persistent Graves' patients was below that of newly diagnosed ones. Sharing of public clonotypes was greater in persistent patients (about 3,000) than in new patients (more than 900). The analysis examined peripheral blood only and excluded thyroid tissue.

With iRepertoire HTBI primers and Arm-PCR of CDR3 regions, TCR beta libraries were built. TCRdb re-analysed the multiplex PCR reads in MiXCR, keeping a single row per CDR3 protein. This table has more than 350,000 distinct CDR3 sequences, 14% to 15% appearing once. Germline CDR1 MDHEN, CDR2 SYDVKM. This CDR3 comprises 14 residues. After removal of 8 bases from V and 3 bases from J, the junction contained 10 bases not matched to a gene. These sequences were also reported in another study, on T cells in Graves' hyperthyroidism and ophthalmopathy.

This rearrangement joins TRBV28 to TRBJ2-7, with 7 bases aligning to TRBD2. Here the sequenced sample was peripheral blood mononuclear cells (PBMCs), taken at new diagnosis, from a patient treated with antithyroid drugs. The clonotype originates from a woman in her twenties or thirties with Graves disease. CDR3 coding DNA: TGTGCCAGCCTCGCTAGCGGAACACGCTACGAGCAGTACTTC. Amino acids: CASLASGTRYEQYF. The full variable domain, with the rest looked up from reference TRBV28 and TRBJ2-7, is DVKVTQSSRYLVKRTGEKVFLECVQDMDHENMFWYRQDPGLGLRLIYFSYDVKMKEKGDIPEGYSVSREKKERFSLILESASTNQTSMYLCASLASGTRYEQYFGPGTRLTVT.